The rows below give T cell receptor beta chains drawn from one sample of a study of spatial heterogeneity in lung cancer. In TCRdb, the 5' RACE reads were re-called with MiXCR into one record per CDR3 protein. Among over 95,000 distinct CDR3 sequences listed, roughly a tenth were seen once. The sample consisted of PBMCs, taken at follow-up. These receptors all come from a female donor with early-stage non-small cell lung cancer. The CDR3 runs from the conserved cysteine through the conserved F or W. The D gene is left open where the match is weak. Some rows have no size entry. The others give once, few or many, or a class for an expanded clone.

j_call d_call clone_size v_call cdr3_aa cdr3_nt
TRBJ2-7 TRBD2 few TRBV5-1 CASSWGIAGVRYEQYF TGCGCCAGCAGCTGGGGTATAGCGGGAGTGCGGTACGAGCAGTACTTC
TRBJ1-5 - many TRBV6-5 CASSYSFQTNQPQHF TGTGCCAGCAGTTACTCGTTCCAAACTAATCAGCCCCAGCATTTT
TRBJ2-1 - few TRBV30 CAWSVSNEQFF TGTGCCTGGAGTGTTTCGAATGAGCAGTTCTTC
TRBJ1-4 - - TRBV5-1 CASSLADYNEKLFF TGCGCCAGCAGCTTGGCGGATTATAATGAAAAACTGTTTTTT
TRBJ2-2 TRBD1 many TRBV5-6 CASSARGRAGELFF TGTGCCAGCAGCGCCAGGGGGCGGGCCGGGGAGCTGTTTTTT
TRBJ2-3 - many TRBV12-3/TRBV12-4 CASSSPRARDTQYF TGTGCCAGCAGTTCCCCAAGGGCCAGGGATACGCAGTATTTT
TRBJ2-7 - - TRBV20-1 CSAFGLAYREQYF TGCAGTGCCTTCGGCCTAGCTTACCGCGAGCAGTACTTC
TRBJ2-1 TRBD2 - TRBV18 CASSPNSGSRNEQFF TGTGCCAGCTCACCAAATAGCGGGAGTCGCAATGAGCAGTTCTTC
TRBJ2-7 - few TRBV2 CASSLLDTDFSYEQYF TGTGCCAGCAGCTTACTCGATACGGACTTTAGTTACGAGCAGTACTTC
TRBJ2-3 - - TRBV11-3 CASSLTEPSTDTQYF TGTGCCAGCAGCTTAACGGAACCTAGCACAGATACGCAGTATTTT
TRBJ2-5 - - TRBV29-1 CSVVWGADETQYF TGCAGCGTTGTTTGGGGCGCGGATGAGACCCAGTACTTC
TRBJ1-6 - - TRBV28 CASTTPRGSRIEDSPLHF TGTGCCAGCACCACTCCGAGGGGCAGCCGGATCGAGGATTCACCCCTCCACTTT
TRBJ2-4 - many TRBV28 CASSPEAGLAKNIQYF TGTGCCAGCAGCCCCGAGGCCGGTCTAGCCAAAAACATTCAGTACTTC
TRBJ2-2 - few TRBV6-5 CASSPPRVGELFF TGTGCCAGCAGCCCCCCTCGGGTCGGGGAGCTGTTTTTT
TRBJ2-3 - - TRBV18 CASSPPDRLGTDTQYF TGTGCCAGCTCACCTCCGGACAGATTGGGCACAGATACGCAGTATTTT
TRBJ2-7 - - TRBV15 CATSRSQGRVNEQYF TGTGCCACCAGCAGGTCACAGGGCAGAGTCAACGAGCAGTACTTC
TRBJ2-4 - many TRBV20-1 CSADWTVAKNIQYF TGCAGTGCCGATTGGACGGTAGCCAAAAACATTCAGTACTTC
TRBJ2-5 TRBD2 - TRBV18 CASRGTSGKETQYF TGTGCCAGCCGAGGGACTAGCGGGAAAGAGACCCAGTACTTC
TRBJ2-1 TRBD2 few TRBV24-1 CATSPNPSGRSYNEQFF TGTGCCACCAGTCCCAATCCTAGCGGGAGATCCTACAATGAGCAGTTCTTC
TRBJ2-7 - - TRBV12-3/TRBV12-4 CASSLQGSYEQYF TGTGCCAGCAGTTTACAGGGTTCATACGAGCAGTACTTC
TRBJ2-4 - - TRBV29-1 CSVEGIQNIQYF TGCAGCGTTGAAGGCATTCAAAACATTCAGTACTTC
TRBJ1-2 - few TRBV29-1 CSGTTPNYGYTF TGCAGCGGAACCACCCCGAACTATGGCTACACCTTC
TRBJ2-5 - - TRBV7-8 CASSLVQGFLETQYF TGTGCCAGCAGCTTAGTTCAGGGGTTTTTAGAGACCCAGTACTTC
TRBJ2-2 TRBD1 - TRBV24-1 CATSEQGMNTGELFF TGTGCCACCAGTGAACAGGGGATGAACACCGGGGAGCTGTTTTTT
TRBJ1-4 - many TRBV12-3/TRBV12-4 CASSPRGLSNEKLFF TGTGCCAGCAGCCCGCGGGGACTTAGCAATGAAAAACTGTTTTTT
TRBJ2-7 - few TRBV7-9 CASSLVGSEQYF TGTGCCAGCAGCTTAGTAGGGAGCGAGCAGTACTTC
TRBJ2-1 TRBD2 many TRBV24-1 CATRDLLLAGVDNEQFF TGTGCCACCAGGGACCTACTCCTAGCGGGAGTAGACAATGAGCAGTTCTTC
TRBJ2-1 TRBD2 few TRBV4-3 CASQRAGGPGDEQFF TGCGCCAGCCAAAGAGCGGGAGGGCCGGGTGATGAGCAGTTCTTC
TRBJ1-1 - few TRBV4-2 CASSQPQGNTEAFF TGTGCCAGCAGCCAACCACAGGGAAACACTGAAGCTTTCTTT
TRBJ2-7 - many TRBV7-3 CASSLTSYTEQYF TGTGCCAGCAGCTTAACGTCTTACACAGAGCAGTACTTC
TRBJ1-1 TRBD1 few TRBV6-6 CASSYSGGQDGAEAFF TGTGCCAGCAGTTATTCAGGGGGCCAGGACGGGGCTGAAGCTTTCTTT
TRBJ2-3 - few TRBV7-9 CASSLRTNTDTQYF TGTGCCAGCAGCTTAAGAACCAACACAGATACGCAGTATTTT
TRBJ1-4 - - TRBV7-2 CASSTIGGTNEKLFF TGTGCCAGCAGCACAATAGGGGGAACTAATGAAAAACTGTTTTTT
TRBJ2-5 TRBD1 many TRBV7-9 CASSVLGQGEETQYF TGTGCCAGCAGCGTATTGGGACAGGGGGAAGAGACCCAGTACTTC
TRBJ1-2 - many TRBV7-9 CASSFVTGYTF TGTGCCAGCAGCTTCGTGACTGGCTACACCTTC
TRBJ2-3 - - TRBV28 CASRSGTDTQYF TGTGCCAGCAGATCAGGAACAGATACGCAGTATTTT
TRBJ2-1 TRBD2 - TRBV7-3 CASSQSTSGLAFF TGTGCCAGCAGCCAATCCACTAGCGGTCTCGCATTCTTC
TRBJ1-5 - few TRBV19 CASSKPPAQPQHF TGTGCCAGTAGTAAACCCCCGGCTCAGCCCCAGCATTTT
TRBJ1-2 - few TRBV28 CASSLKVGRYYGYTF TGTGCCAGCAGTTTGAAGGTGGGCAGGTATTATGGCTACACCTTC
TRBJ1-2 - few TRBV18 CATRTSDNYGYTF TGTGCCACTCGGACCAGCGATAACTATGGCTACACCTTC
TRBJ2-1 - - TRBV2 CASSGLDGAPGQFF TGTGCCAGCAGTGGGTTGGACGGGGCGCCCGGGCAGTTCTTC
TRBJ1-4 - few TRBV2 CASSELTVLEKLFF TGTGCCAGCAGTGAATTGACCGTCCTAGAAAAACTGTTTTTT